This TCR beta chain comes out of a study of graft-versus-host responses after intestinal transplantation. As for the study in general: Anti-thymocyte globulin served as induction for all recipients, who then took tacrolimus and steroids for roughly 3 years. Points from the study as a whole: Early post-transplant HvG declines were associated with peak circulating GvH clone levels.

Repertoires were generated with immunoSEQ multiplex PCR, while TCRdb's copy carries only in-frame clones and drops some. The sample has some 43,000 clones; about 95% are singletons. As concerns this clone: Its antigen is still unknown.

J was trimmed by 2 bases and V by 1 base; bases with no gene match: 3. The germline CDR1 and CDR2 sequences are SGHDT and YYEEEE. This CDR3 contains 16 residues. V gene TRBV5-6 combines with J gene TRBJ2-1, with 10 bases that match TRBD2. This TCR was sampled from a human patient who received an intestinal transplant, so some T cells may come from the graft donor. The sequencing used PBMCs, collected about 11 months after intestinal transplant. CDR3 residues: CASSLYGTSAYNEQFF. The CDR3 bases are TGTGCCAGCAGCTTGTATGGGACTAGCGCCTACAATGAGCAGTTCTTC.